Listed here is a single T cell receptor (beta chain). This sample was included in a study of blood T cell repertoires in COVID-19. Turning to the study itself: Samples representing acute and convalescent COVID-19 were sourced from the United States, Italy and Spain. From T cells, B-cell-depleted T cells, or PBMCs came the material, which was cDNA or gDNA.

Under the authors' procedure: Reference gene primer amplification yielded estimated nucleated cell counts. The table came from immunoSEQ multiplex PCR; TCRdb's copy has only in-frame clones and leaves some out. That table is the source of V, J and clone size, and D and trimming were worked out from the DNA. This sample has 250,000 to 300,000 clones, with 80% to 90% found just once. The Seattle patients joined while their infection was active and were tracked longitudinally afterward. V was cut by 0 bases and J by 0 bases, with 13 bases left in between. The CDR3 consists of 17 residues. Germline V gene lookup returns CDR1 SGHDT and CDR2 YYEEEE.

Sequencing was carried out using peripheral blood. V and J are TRBV5-6 and TRBJ2-1, with D possibly matching TRBD2 (6 bases). This clonotype was obtained from a woman aged 65 to 85 with COVID-19, enrolled during active disease. CDR3 sequence reads: CASSLDGSGLSYNEQFF. As DNA, the CDR3 is TGTGCCAGCAGCTTGGATGGTAGCGGCCTCTCCTACAATGAGCAGTTCTTC.